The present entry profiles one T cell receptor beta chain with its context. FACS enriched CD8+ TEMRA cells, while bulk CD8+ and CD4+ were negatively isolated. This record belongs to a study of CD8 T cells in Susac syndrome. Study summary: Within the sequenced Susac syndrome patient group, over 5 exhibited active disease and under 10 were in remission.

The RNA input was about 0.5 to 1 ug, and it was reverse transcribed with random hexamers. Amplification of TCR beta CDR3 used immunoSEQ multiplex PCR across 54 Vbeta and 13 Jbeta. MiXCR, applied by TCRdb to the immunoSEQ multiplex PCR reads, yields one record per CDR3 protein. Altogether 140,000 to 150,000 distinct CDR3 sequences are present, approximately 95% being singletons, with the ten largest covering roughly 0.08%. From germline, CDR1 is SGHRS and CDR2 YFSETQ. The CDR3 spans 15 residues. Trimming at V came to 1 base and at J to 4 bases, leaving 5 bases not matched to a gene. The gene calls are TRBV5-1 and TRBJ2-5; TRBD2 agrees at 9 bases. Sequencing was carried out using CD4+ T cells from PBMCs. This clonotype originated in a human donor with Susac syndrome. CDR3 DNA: TGCGCCAGCAGCTTGAGTAGCGGGGGACGAGAGACCCAGTACTTC. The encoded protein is CASSLSSGGRETQYF.